Reported below is one T cell receptor beta chain. The antigen is undetermined. A read error may produce the germline difference seen at one junction end. The data derive from a study of neurological immune-mediated disorders. Study outcomes and limitations: The greatest degree of TCR clonal expansion was observed in HTLV-1-associated myelopathy, with the lowest in multiple sclerosis, below that of healthy controls. Among expanded clones, no CDR3 amino acid sequences were shared across subjects, a pattern suggesting private repertoires in all groups.

The length of the CDR3 is 16 residues. Germline V gene lookup returns CDR1 SNHLY and CDR2 FYNNEI. 5'RACE with 10-nucleotide random UMIs produced the cDNA. TCRdb independently ran MiXCR on the 5' RACE reads; one entry per CDR3 protein. The data contain roughly 60,000 distinct CDR3 sequences, about 10% of them seen just once; the ten biggest clones take up 12%. Time point described: longitudinal time-point 2. PBMCs stored at -80 C, numbering 2 million, were the origin of the unsorted libraries. Input material: PBMCs. This sequence originates from a man aged 25-45 years in good health. The rearrangement uses TRBV2 and TRBJ2-7; 15 bases match TRBD2. CDR3 bases: TGTGCCAACAGTCAGGGACTAGCGGGAGGATACGACGAGCAGTACTTC. Its translation: CANSQGLAGGYDEQYF.